Listed here are 7 T cell receptor beta chains from one sample, sequenced in a study of T cells in Graves' hyperthyroidism and ophthalmopathy. TCR beta CDR3 regions were amplified from RNA. The HTBI primer set served for first-round RT-PCR of the TCR CDR3. One entry per CDR3 protein results from TCRdb running MiXCR on the multiplex PCR reads. The sample holds roughly 660,000 distinct CDR3 sequences, about 18% seen once. The source material was blood. All receptors come from a man aged 50-59 years with Graves' hyperthyroidism.

The sample holds many counts of this clonotype. The chain carries TRBV27 and TRBJ2-1; no definite D call. The CDR3 length is 14 residues. CDR1 is MNHEY, CDR2 SMNVEV, per germline (reference sequence). V was trimmed by 2 bases and J by 2 bases, leaving 7 bases between them. The CDR3: CASSLTTAYNEQFF. In DNA, the CDR3 is TGTGCCAGCAGTTTAACAACAGCCTACAATGAGCAGTTCTTC.

The chain carries TRBV4-1 and TRBJ2-1; tentative D call: TRBD2 (6 bases). The germline V gene encodes CDR1 MGHRA and CDR2 YSYEKL. This CDR3 contains 16 residues. V lost 1 base, J lost 5 bases, and 15 bases lay in between. CDR3 sequence: CASSQGGNSRHNEQFF. The CDR3 DNA reads as TGCGCCAGCAGCCAAGGCGGGAACAGTCGTCACAATGAGCAGTTCTTC.

The chain carries TRBV18 and TRBJ2-3; the D gene is possibly TRBD2 (6 bases). Trimming removed 4 bases from V and 1 base from J, with 18 bases in between. The CDR3 has 17 residues. CDR1 KGHSH and CDR2 LQKENI come from the germline V gene. The CDR3 spells CASSRLGGEGGTDTQYF. CDR3 in DNA: TGTGCCAGCTCACGTCTGGGGGGAGAAGGTGGCACAGATACGCAGTATTTT.

This clonotype came up many times. V gene TRBV10-3 combines with J gene TRBJ2-1, with D uncertain. Per the germline V gene, CDR1 is ENHRY and CDR2 is SYGVKD. The V end lost 4 bases, the J end lost 7 bases, and 14 bases lay between the germline ends. The CDR3 is made up of 14 amino acids. The CDR3 bases are TGTGCCATCAGTGTCGTGGGTCCGGAAAATGAGCAGTTCTTC. Amino acids: CAISVVGPENEQFF.

The sample holds many counts of this clonotype. The V and J genes are TRBV27 and TRBJ1-1; no reliable D call. The length of the CDR3 is 15 residues. Trimming took 6 bases from V and 1 from J, leaving 15 bases between them. Germline lookup yields CDR1 MNHEY and CDR2 SMNVEV (reference sequence). The CDR3 bases are TGTGCCAGCAGCGTCCTCCATGTGAGGAACACTGAAGCTTTCTTT. Its translation: CASSVLHVRNTEAFF.

This clonotype was seen ten or more times. V usage is TRBV27 and J usage is TRBJ2-7; D is unresolved. Trimming cost V 3 bases and J 3 bases, with 12 bases left between them. The germline V gene has CDR1 MNHEY and CDR2 SMNVEV (reference sequence). This CDR3 has 14 residues. The CDR3 loop reads CASSLNPGGYEQYF. In DNA, the CDR3 is TGTGCCAGCAGTTTGAATCCAGGTGGCTACGAGCAGTACTTC.

This clonotype was observed at least ten times. The chain combines TRBV28 with TRBJ1-1, with D possibly TRBD1 on 6 matching bases. Per germline, CDR1 MDHEN and CDR2 SYDVKM. The CDR3 is 15 residues long. V dropped 6 bases and J dropped 0 bases, with 14 bases sitting between them. The CDR3, as DNA: TGTGCCAGCAGCCAGCGGGGGGCTTTGAACACTGAAGCTTTCTTT. Encoded protein: CASSQRGALNTEAFF.